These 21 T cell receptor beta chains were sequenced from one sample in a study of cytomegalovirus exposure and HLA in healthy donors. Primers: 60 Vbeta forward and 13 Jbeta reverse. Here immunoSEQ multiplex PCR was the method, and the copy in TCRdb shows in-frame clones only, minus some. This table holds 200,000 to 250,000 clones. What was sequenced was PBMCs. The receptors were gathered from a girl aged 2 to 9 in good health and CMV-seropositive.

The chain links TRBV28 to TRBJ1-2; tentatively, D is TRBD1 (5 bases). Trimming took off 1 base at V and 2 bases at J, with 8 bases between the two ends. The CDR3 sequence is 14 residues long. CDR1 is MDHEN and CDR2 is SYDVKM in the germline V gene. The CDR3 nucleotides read TGTGCCAGCAGTTTATCAGGGCCGAACTATGGCTACACCTTC. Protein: CASSLSGPNYGYTF.

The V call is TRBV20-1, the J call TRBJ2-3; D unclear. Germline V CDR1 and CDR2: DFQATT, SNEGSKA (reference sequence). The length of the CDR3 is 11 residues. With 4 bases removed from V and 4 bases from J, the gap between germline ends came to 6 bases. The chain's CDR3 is CSANAADTQYF. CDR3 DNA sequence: TGCAGTGCTAACGCGGCAGATACGCAGTATTTT.

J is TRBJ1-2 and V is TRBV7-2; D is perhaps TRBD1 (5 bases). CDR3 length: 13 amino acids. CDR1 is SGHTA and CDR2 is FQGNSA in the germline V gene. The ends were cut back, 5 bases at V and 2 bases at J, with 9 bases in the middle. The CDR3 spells CASSAQGNYGYTF. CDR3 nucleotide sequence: TGTGCCAGCAGCGCGCAGGGAAACTATGGCTACACCTTC.

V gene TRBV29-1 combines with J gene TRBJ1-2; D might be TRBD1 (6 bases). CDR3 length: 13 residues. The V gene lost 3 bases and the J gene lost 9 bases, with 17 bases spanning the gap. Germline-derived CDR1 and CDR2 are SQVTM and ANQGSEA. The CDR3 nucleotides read TGCAGCGTTGACTCTCCAGGGGCGCGCCGCTACACCTTC. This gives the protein CSVDSPGARRYTF.

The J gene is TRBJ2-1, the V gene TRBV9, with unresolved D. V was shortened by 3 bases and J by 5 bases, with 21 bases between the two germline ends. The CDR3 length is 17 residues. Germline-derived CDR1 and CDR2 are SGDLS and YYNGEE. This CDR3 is CASSAGPKRLFDNEQFF. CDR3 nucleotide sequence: TGTGCCAGCAGCGCGGGTCCGAAACGCCTATTTGACAATGAGCAGTTCTTC.

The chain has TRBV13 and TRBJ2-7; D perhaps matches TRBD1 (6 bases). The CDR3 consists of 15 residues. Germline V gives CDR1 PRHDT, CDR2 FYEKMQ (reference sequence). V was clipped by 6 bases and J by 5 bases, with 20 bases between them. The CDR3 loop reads CASRTYREIPNEQYF. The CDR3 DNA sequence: TGTGCCAGCAGAACTTACAGGGAAATCCCAAACGAGCAGTACTTC.

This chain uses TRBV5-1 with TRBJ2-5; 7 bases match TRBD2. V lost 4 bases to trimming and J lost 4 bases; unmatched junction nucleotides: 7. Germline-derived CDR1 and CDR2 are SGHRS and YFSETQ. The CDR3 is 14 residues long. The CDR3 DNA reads TGCGCCAGCAGCACAGCGGGAAACGGAGAGACCCAGTACTTC. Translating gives CASSTAGNGETQYF.

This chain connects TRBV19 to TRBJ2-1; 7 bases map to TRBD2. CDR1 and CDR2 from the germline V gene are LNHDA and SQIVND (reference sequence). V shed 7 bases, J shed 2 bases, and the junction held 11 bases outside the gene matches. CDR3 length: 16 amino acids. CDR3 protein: CASTVRGGPTYNEQFF. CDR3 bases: TGTGCCAGTACGGTGCGGGGAGGGCCCACCTACAATGAGCAGTTCTTC.

The CDR3 DNA follows: TGCGCCAGCAGCCCACAGGGTATTCAGGGCACTGAAGCTTTCTTT. Residues: CASSPQGIQGTEAFF. This chain links TRBV5-1 with TRBJ1-1; a weak D match, TRBD1 (6 bases). CDR1 SGHRS and CDR2 YFSETQ come from the germline V gene. The CDR3 is 15 residues long. Between the trimmed V and J ends, which lost 4 bases and 4 bases, there was a span of 17 bases.

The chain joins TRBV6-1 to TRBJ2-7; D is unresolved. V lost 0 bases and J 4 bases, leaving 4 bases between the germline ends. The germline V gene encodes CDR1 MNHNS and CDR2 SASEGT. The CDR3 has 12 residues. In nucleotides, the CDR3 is TGTGCCAGCAGTGAAGCTGTATACGAGCAGTACTTC. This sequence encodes CASSEAVYEQYF.

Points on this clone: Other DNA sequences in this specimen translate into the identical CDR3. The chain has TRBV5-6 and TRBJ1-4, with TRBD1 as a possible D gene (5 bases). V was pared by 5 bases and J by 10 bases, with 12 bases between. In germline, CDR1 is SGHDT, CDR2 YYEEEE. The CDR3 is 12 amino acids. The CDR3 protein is CASSRTGGKLFF. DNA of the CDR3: TGTGCCAGCAGTCGGACCGGGGGAAAACTGTTTTTT.

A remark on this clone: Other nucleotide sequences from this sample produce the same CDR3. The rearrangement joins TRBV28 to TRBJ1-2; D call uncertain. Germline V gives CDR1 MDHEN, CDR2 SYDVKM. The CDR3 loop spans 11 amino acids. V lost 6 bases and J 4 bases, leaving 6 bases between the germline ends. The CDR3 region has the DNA TGTGCCAGCAGATCGGTCTATGGCTACACCTTC. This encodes CASRSVYGYTF.

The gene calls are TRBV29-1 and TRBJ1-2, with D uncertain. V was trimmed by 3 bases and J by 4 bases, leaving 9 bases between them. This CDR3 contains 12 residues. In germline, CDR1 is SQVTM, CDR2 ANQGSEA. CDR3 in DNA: TGCAGCGTTGATGGCGGTCCCTATGGCTACACCTTC. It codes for CSVDGGPYGYTF. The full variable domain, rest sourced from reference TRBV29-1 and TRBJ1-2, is SAVISQKPSRDICQRGTSLTIQCQVDSQVTMMFWYRQQPGQSLTLIATANQGSEATYESGFVIDKFPISRPNLTFSTLTVSNMSPEDSSIYLCSVDGGPYGYTFGSGTRLTVV.

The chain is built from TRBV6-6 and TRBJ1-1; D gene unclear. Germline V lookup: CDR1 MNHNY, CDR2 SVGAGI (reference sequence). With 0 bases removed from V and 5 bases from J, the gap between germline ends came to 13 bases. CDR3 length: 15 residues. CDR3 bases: TGTGCCAGCAGTTACTCTTTCGGTACTGTGACTGAAGCTTTCTTT. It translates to CASSYSFGTVTEAFF.

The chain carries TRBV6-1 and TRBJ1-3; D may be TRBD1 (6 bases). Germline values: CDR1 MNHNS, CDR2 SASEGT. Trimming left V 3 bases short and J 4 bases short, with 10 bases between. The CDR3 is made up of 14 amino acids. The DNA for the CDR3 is TGTGCCAGCAGTGAGGGGGCAGGAGGAAACACCATATATTTT. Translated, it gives CASSEGAGGNTIYF.

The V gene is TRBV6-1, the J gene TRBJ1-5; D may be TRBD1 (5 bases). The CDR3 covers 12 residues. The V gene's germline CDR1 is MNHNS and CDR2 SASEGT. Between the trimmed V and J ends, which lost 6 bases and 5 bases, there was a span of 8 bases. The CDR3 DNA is TGTGCCAGCAGGGTCAGGGATCAGCCCCAGCATTTT. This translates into CASRVRDQPQHF.

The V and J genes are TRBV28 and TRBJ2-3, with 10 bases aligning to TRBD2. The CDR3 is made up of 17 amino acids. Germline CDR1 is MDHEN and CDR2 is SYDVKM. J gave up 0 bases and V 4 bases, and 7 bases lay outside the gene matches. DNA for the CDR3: TGTGCCAGCAGTTCGGGACTAGCGTTCTCTAGCACAGATACGCAGTATTTT. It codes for CASSSGLAFSSTDTQYF.

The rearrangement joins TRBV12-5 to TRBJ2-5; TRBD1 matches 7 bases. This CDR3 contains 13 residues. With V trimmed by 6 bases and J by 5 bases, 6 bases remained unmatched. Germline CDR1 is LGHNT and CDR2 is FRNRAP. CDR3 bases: TGTGCTAGTGGCGCCGACAGGGTTGAGACCCAGTACTTC. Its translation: CASGADRVETQYF.

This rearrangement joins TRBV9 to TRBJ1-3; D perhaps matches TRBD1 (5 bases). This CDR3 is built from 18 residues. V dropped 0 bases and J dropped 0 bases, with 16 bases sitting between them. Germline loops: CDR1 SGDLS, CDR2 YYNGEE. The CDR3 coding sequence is TGTGCCAGCAGCGTAGATAGGGGCGCCCTTAACTCTGGAAACACCATATATTTT. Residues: CASSVDRGALNSGNTIYF.

The CDR3 sequence: CASSEATGETEAFF. CDR3 nucleotides: TGTGCCAGCAGTGAAGCGACGGGGGAAACTGAAGCTTTCTTT. The chain uses TRBV6-1 and TRBJ1-1; D may be TRBD1 (5 bases). The CDR3 extends over 14 amino acids. Germline V gene sequence: CDR1 MNHNS, CDR2 SASEGT. Trimming shortened V by 0 bases and J by 5 bases, and 10 bases separated the two germline ends.

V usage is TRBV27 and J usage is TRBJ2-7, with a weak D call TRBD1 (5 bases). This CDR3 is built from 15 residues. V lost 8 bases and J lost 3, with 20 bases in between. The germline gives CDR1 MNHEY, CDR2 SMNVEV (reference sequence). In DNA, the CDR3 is TGTGCCAGCCAGCCTACCACAGGACGGAACTACGAGCAGTACTTC. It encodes CASQPTTGRNYEQYF.